The 25 T cell receptor beta chains below were found in one sample sequenced in a study of CD8 T cells in Susac syndrome. Random hexamers were used to reverse transcribe an amount of about 0.45 to 1 ug RNA. TCRdb passed the immunoSEQ multiplex PCR reads through MiXCR, listing each CDR3 protein once. Here the sample spans under 95,000 distinct CDR3 sequences, 95% being singletons. Sequenced: CD8+ T cells from PBMCs. The receptors come from a human donor with Susac syndrome.

This clonotype was observed once. The chain employs TRBV6-5 and TRBJ2-7; D is perhaps TRBD2 (5 bases). This CDR3 is 13 amino acids long. CDR1 and CDR2 (germline): MNHEY, SVGAGI. V shed 0 bases and J shed 3 bases, with 6 bases lying between them. The CDR3 bases are TGTGCCAGCAGTTACTCCGCGGGCTACGAGCAGTACTTC. It codes for CASSYSAGYEQYF.

The chain is built from TRBV2 and TRBJ1-2, with D hard to call. The CDR3 is made up of 14 amino acids. Trimming left V 1 base short and J 3 bases short, with 9 bases between. The germline gives CDR1 SNHLY, CDR2 FYNNEI. CDR3: CASSEGPGHYGYTF. The CDR3, as DNA: TGTGCCAGCAGTGAAGGCCCAGGTCACTATGGCTACACCTTC.

As DNA, the CDR3 is TGTGCCAGCAGTTGGGCGGGGGGGGCCCAAGAGACCCAGTACTTC. It is translated as CASSWAGGAQETQYF. The genes are TRBV12-3 or TRBV12-4 and TRBJ2-5; 9 nucleotides agree with TRBD2. Germline trimming cut 4 bases from V and 1 base from J; bases unmatched to any gene: 4. The CDR3 has 15 amino acids.

The chain uses TRBV7-9 and TRBJ2-3; the D gene is possibly TRBD2 (6 bases). Between the trimmed V and J ends, which lost 2 bases and 1 base, there was a span of 16 bases. The germline V gene encodes CDR1 SEHNR and CDR2 FQNEAQ (reference sequence). The CDR3 runs to 17 residues. CDR3 residues: CASSLNGGDVRTDTQYF. The CDR3 nucleotides read TGTGCCAGCAGCTTAAATGGAGGGGACGTTCGCACAGATACGCAGTATTTT.

The rearrangement joins TRBV11-2 to TRBJ2-7; unclear D gene. This CDR3 is built from 11 residues. Germline V gene sequence: CDR1 SGHAT, CDR2 FQNNGV. V gave up 3 bases and J gave up 4 bases, with 4 bases separating them. As DNA, the CDR3 is TGTGCCAGCAGCTTTGAGTACGAGCAGTACTTC. This translates into CASSFEYEQYF.

This chain links TRBV19 with TRBJ1-5, with 8 bases matching TRBD1. CDR3 length equals 13 residues. With V trimmed by 9 bases and J by 7 bases, 8 bases remained unmatched. Germline CDR1 LNHDA, CDR2 SQIVND (reference sequence). In nucleotides, the CDR3 is TGTGCCAGCAGTGCGACAGGGGACCAGCCCCAGCATTTT. Translated: CASSATGDQPQHF.

This chain connects TRBV27 to TRBJ1-2; D possibly corresponds to TRBD1 (5 bases). The germline gives CDR1 MNHEY, CDR2 SMNVEV (reference sequence). The V end was cut by 5 bases, the J end by 0 bases, with 13 bases between. The CDR3 covers 15 residues. The CDR3 region has the DNA TGTGCCAGCAGTCCTACAGGTTCGGCTAACTATGGCTACACCTTC. Its translation is CASSPTGSANYGYTF.

The chain couples TRBV9 to TRBJ2-3; no clear D gene. The V and J ends lost 2 bases and 2 bases respectively, with 3 bases between them. The CDR3 length is 12 residues. From germline, CDR1 is SGDLS and CDR2 YYNGEE. The CDR3 is CASSVHTDTQYF. As DNA, the CDR3 is TGTGCCAGCAGCGTCCACACAGATACGCAGTATTTT.

This chain links TRBV28 with TRBJ2-5, with no clear D. This CDR3 is 12 amino acids long. CDR1 is MDHEN and CDR2 is SYDVKM in the germline V gene. Trimming took 3 bases from V and 2 from J, leaving 4 bases between them. The CDR3 nucleotides read TGTGCCAGCAGTTTTGAACAAGAGACCCAGTACTTC. Translating gives CASSFEQETQYF.

The chain employs TRBV7-9 and TRBJ2-7; D is unresolved. CDR1 and CDR2 (germline): SEHNR, FQNEAQ (reference sequence). This CDR3 region has 14 residues. Trimming stripped 5 bases from V and 1 base from J, with 12 bases between. The CDR3 loop is CASSPGIRSYEQYF. The DNA of the CDR3 is TGTGCCAGCAGCCCCGGTATTCGGTCCTACGAGCAGTACTTC.

V is TRBV2 and J is TRBJ2-7, with 8 bases matching TRBD1. This CDR3 comprises 14 residues. J gave up 4 bases and V 3 bases, and 5 bases lay outside the gene matches. Germline V gene lookup returns CDR1 SNHLY and CDR2 FYNNEI. The CDR3 nucleotides read TGTGCCAGCAGTGATTTGGGACAGGAATACGAGCAGTACTTC. Amino acid sequence: CASSDLGQEYEQYF.

This chain joins TRBV15 and TRBJ2-3, with D hard to call. CDR3 length: 16 amino acids. The germline gives CDR1 LNHNV, CDR2 YYDKDF (reference sequence). The V end lost 5 bases, the J end lost 2 bases, and 17 bases lay between the germline ends. The CDR3 DNA reads as TGTGCCACCAGCGGAGTGGACGAGCCCTCCACAGATACGCAGTATTTT. Encoded protein: CATSGVDEPSTDTQYF.

The CDR3 DNA reads TGTGCCACCAGCCCCACGAGGGGGAGGGTCGTGAACGGGGAGCTGTTTTTT. Amino acids: CATSPTRGRVVNGELFF. The V and J genes are TRBV15 and TRBJ2-2; tentatively, D is TRBD2 (7 bases). The CDR3 length is 17 residues. Trimming removed 5 bases from V and 7 bases from J, with 23 bases in between. Germline CDR1 LNHNV, CDR2 YYDKDF (reference sequence). Full variable domain (rest looked up from reference TRBV15 and TRBJ2-2): DAMVIQNPRYQVTQFGKPVTLSCSQTLNHNVMYWYQQKSSQAPKLLFHYYDKDFNNEADTPDNFQSRRPNTSFCFLDIRSPGLGDTAMYLCATSPTRGRVVNGELFFGEGSRLTVL.

The V call is TRBV2, the J call TRBJ2-1; D ambiguous. There are 11 residues in the CDR3. Trimming shortened V by 1 base and J by 9 bases, and 4 bases separated the two germline ends. CDR1 and CDR2 (germline): SNHLY, FYNNEI. CDR3 sequence (DNA): TGTGCCAGCAGTGAAGGATTTGAGCAGTTCTTC. Amino acids: CASSEGFEQFF.

The chain combines TRBV20-1 with TRBJ2-1; D remains ambiguous. The CDR3 length is 13 residues. Germline V gene data show CDR1 as DFQATT and CDR2 as SNEGSKA (reference sequence). V dropped 2 bases and J dropped 7 bases, with 12 bases sitting between them. The CDR3 coding sequence is TGCAGTGCTAGAACCCTTGGCGGTAATGAGCAGTTCTTC. This gives the protein CSARTLGGNEQFF.

The V and J genes are TRBV20-1 and TRBJ2-3; TRBD2 agrees at 7 bases. The CDR3 is 13 amino acids. Germline-derived CDR1 and CDR2 are DFQATT and SNEGSKA (reference sequence). After removal of 6 bases from V and 0 bases from J, the junction contained 3 bases not matched to a gene. The CDR3 sequence: CSAGGTSTDTQYF. The CDR3 DNA follows: TGCAGTGCGGGAGGGACTAGCACAGATACGCAGTATTTT.

V usage is TRBV29-1 and J usage is TRBJ2-2; D is possibly TRBD1 or TRBD2 (5 bases each). Germline CDR1 and CDR2: SQVTM and ANQGSEA. The CDR3 is 15 residues long. CDR3 loop: CTRGTDPWNTGELFF. The CDR3 DNA reads TGCACCCGAGGGACCGACCCCTGGAACACCGGGGAGCTGTTTTTT.

The chain combines TRBV20-1 with TRBJ2-1; TRBD2 is a possible D gene (5 bases). Per germline, CDR1 DFQATT and CDR2 SNEGSKA (reference sequence). With 3 bases removed from V and 3 bases from J, the gap between germline ends came to 15 bases. This CDR3 is built from 15 residues. The CDR3 bases are TGCAGTGCTAGGAAAGAGGGCGTTGACTACAATGAGCAGTTCTTC. As protein: CSARKEGVDYNEQFF.

For the CDR3, the DNA is TGTGCCAGCAGTTTGGGAAGGCAGTACTCTGGGGCCAACGTCCTGACTTTC. Encoded protein: CASSLGRQYSGANVLTF. J is TRBJ2-6 and V is TRBV12-3 or TRBV12-4; D ambiguous. The V end lost 3 bases, the J end lost 0 bases, and 12 bases lay between the germline ends. This CDR3 contains 17 residues.

In its sample, this clonotype was seen once. This chain joins TRBV4-1 and TRBJ2-7, with 9 bases fitting TRBD1. The CDR3 is made up of 14 amino acids. V lost 2 bases to trimming and J lost 6 bases; unmatched junction nucleotides: 5. CDR1 and CDR2 from the germline V gene are MGHRA and YSYEKL. In DNA form, the CDR3 reads TGCGCCAGCAGCCAAATAGGACAGGGGATCGAGCAGTACTTC. Translation: CASSQIGQGIEQYF.

The chain uses TRBV7-3 and TRBJ2-1; D is unresolved. The CDR3 covers 15 residues. The V gene lost 2 bases and the J gene lost 0 bases, with 8 bases spanning the gap. CDR1 and CDR2 from the germline V gene are SGHTA and FQGTGA. CDR3 sequence: CASSLDLSSYNEQFF. The CDR3 DNA reads TGTGCCAGCAGCTTAGACCTTAGCTCCTACAATGAGCAGTTCTTC.

The sample holds one count of this clonotype. The chain has TRBV20-1 and TRBJ2-1; D possibly corresponds to TRBD1 (6 bases). Germline V gene sequence: CDR1 DFQATT, CDR2 SNEGSKA (reference sequence). The germline V and J ends were trimmed by 5 bases and 8 bases, with 19 bases remaining between them. The CDR3 runs 14 residues. DNA of the CDR3: TGCAGTGCTTCAGGGGCGGTGCGGGTGGATGAGCAGTTCTTC. Amino acid sequence: CSASGAVRVDEQFF.

The rearrangement links TRBV5-4 to TRBJ2-7; D is tentatively TRBD1 or TRBD2 (5 bases each). The germline CDR1 and CDR2 sequences are SGHNT and YYREEE (reference sequence). Trimming shortened V by 7 bases and J by 2 bases, and 10 bases separated the two germline ends. The CDR3 is 12 amino acids. The CDR3: CASGGRAYEQYF. The CDR3 DNA follows: TGTGCCAGCGGGGGACGAGCCTACGAGCAGTACTTC.

J is TRBJ2-7 and V is TRBV20-1; D gene uncertain. The germline V gene encodes CDR1 DFQATT and CDR2 SNEGSKA (reference sequence). This CDR3 contains 14 residues. V was clipped by 3 bases and J by 2 bases, with 14 bases between them. CDR3 sequence reads: CSASSSVTTYEQYF. The CDR3 nucleotides are TGCAGTGCTAGCAGCAGCGTGACGACCTACGAGCAGTACTTC.

The genes are TRBV9 and TRBJ2-1; 10 bases agree with TRBD1. The V and J ends lost 4 bases and 3 bases, in that order; junction bases with no gene match: 4. Per the germline V gene, CDR1 is SGDLS and CDR2 is YYNGEE. The CDR3 runs to 15 residues. The CDR3 coding sequence is TGTGCCAGCAGCATCCGGGACAGGGGCTACAATGAGCAGTTCTTC. It encodes CASSIRDRGYNEQFF. The full variable domain, completed using reference TRBV9 and TRBJ2-1, is DSGVTQTPKHLITATGQRVTLRCSPRSGDLSVYWYQQSLDQGLQFLIQYYNGEERAKGNILERFSAQQFPDLHSELNLSSLELGDSALYFCASSIRDRGYNEQFFGPGTRLTVL.